This T cell receptor beta chain is drawn from a study of T cell changes during pregnancy in multiple sclerosis. The CDR3 length is 17 residues. From germline, CDR1 is SEHNR and CDR2 FQNEAQ (reference sequence). V was shortened by 5 bases and J by 4 bases, with 23 bases between the two germline ends. The protocol was immunoSEQ multiplex PCR, while the TCRdb copy is restricted to in-frame clones and leaves out a portion. The sample holds around 88,000 clones, approximately 89% seen once. Material: peripheral blood, obtained in the first trimester of pregnancy. The receptor comes from a female donor with multiple sclerosis, enrolled in a pregnancy study. This chain connects TRBV7-9 to TRBJ1-2; D gene uncertain. The CDR3 is CASSLELNSGNAYGYTF. CDR3 sequence (DNA): TGTGCCAGCAGCCTAGAACTTAACTCCGGTAATGCCTATGGCTACACCTTC.